The clone carrying this T cell receptor (beta chain) has a handful of counts. Its target is unknown. Two oligonucleotides, mixed equimolar, formed the beta constant-region primer covering TRBC1 and TRBC2. Nested alpha and beta constant-region primers with the SP2 primer drove four PCR rounds on ligated cDNA. TCRdb used MiXCR to reprocess the UMI-ligation and nested PCR reads, holding one entry per CDR3 protein. The sample has over 130,000 distinct CDR3 sequences, under 25% seen once; the top ten hold about 0.63%. This entry comes from a study of naive and memory T cell subsets. Four subsets defined by CD45RA and CD27 were sorted after CD3, CD4, CD8 and live/dead staining. Overall study results and limits: Possibly reflecting memory cells re-expressing CD45RA, a few larger clonotypes occurred in naive repertoires, especially CD8. Each distinct alpha or beta sequence counts as one clonotype. Gini index rose across naive, CM, EM and EMRA in CD4 and CD8. Activation and differentiation may alter RNA-based TCR counts.

Sequenced: naive CD8+ T cells from blood. This clonotype originated in a human donor in good health.

CDR3: CASSSLIAYEQYF. CDR3 DNA: TGTGCCAGCAGCTCCCTGATCGCCTACGAGCAGTACTTC. V gene TRBV7-2 combines with J gene TRBJ2-7; no firm D call. The V gene's germline CDR1 is SGHTA and CDR2 FQGNSA. This CDR3 is 13 amino acids long. Trimming stripped 4 bases from V and 2 bases from J, with 9 bases between.